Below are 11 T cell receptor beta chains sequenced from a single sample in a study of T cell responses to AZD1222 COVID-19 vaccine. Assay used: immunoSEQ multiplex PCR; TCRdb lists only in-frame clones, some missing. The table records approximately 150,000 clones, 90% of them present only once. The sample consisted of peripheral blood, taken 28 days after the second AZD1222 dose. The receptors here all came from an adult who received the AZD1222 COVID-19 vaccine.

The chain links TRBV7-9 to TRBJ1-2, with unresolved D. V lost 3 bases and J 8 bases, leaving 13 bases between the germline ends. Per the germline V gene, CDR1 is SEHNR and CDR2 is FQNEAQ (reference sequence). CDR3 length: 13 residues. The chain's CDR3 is CASSFEVHKGYTF. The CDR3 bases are TGTGCCAGCAGCTTTGAGGTTCATAAGGGCTACACCTTC.

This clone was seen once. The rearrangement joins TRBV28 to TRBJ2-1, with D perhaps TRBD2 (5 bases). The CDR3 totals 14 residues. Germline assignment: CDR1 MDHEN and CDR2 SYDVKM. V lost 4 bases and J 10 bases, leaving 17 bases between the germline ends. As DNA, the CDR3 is TGTGCCAGCAGTTGGGCCTTAGTGCCGGGGGAGCAGTTCTTC. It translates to CASSWALVPGEQFF.

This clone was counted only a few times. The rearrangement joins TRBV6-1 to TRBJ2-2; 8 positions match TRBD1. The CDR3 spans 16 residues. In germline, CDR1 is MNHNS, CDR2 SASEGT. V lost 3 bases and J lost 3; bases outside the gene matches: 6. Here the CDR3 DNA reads TGTGCCAGCAGTGACAAGACAGGGGATGACACCGGGGAGCTGTTTTTT. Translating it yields CASSDKTGDDTGELFF.

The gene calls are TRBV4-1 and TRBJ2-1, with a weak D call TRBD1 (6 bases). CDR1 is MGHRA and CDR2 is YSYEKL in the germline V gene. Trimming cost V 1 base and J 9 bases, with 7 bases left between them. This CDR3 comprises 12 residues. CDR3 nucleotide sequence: TGCGCCAGCAGCCAAGGGACAGCTGAGCAGTTCTTC. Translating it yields CASSQGTAEQFF.

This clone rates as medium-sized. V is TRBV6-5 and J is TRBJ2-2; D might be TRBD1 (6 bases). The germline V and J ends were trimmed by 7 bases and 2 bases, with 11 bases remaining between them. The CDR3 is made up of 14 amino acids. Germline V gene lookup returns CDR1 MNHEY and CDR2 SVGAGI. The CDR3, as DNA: TGTGCCAGCAACTTGGGGGCCAACACCGGGGAGCTGTTTTTT. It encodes CASNLGANTGELFF.

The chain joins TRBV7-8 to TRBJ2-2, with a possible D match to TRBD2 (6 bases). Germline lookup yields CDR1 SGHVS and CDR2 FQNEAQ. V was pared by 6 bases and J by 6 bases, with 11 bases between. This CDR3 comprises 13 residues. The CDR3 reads CASRLTGAGELFF. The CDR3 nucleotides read TGTGCCAGCAGACTCACGGGGGCCGGGGAGCTGTTTTTT.

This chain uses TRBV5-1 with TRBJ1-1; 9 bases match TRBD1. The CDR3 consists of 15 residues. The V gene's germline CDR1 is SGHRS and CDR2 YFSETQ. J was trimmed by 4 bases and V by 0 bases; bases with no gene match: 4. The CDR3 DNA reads TGCGCCAGCAGCTTGGGGGACAGGGTGACCACTGAAGCTTTCTTT. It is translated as CASSLGDRVTTEAFF.

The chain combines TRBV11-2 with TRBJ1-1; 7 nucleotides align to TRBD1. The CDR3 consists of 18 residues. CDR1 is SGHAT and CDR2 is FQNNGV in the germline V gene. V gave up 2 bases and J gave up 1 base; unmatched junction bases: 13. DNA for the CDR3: TGTGCCAGCAGCTTACTCTTCCAAACAGGGGAAACGAACACTGAAGCTTTCTTT. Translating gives CASSLLFQTGETNTEAFF.

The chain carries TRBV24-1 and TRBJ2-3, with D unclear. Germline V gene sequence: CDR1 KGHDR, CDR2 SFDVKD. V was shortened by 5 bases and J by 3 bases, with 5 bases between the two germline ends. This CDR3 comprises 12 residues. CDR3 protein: CATSGDTDTQYF. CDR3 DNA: TGTGCCACCAGTGGGGATACAGATACGCAGTATTTT.

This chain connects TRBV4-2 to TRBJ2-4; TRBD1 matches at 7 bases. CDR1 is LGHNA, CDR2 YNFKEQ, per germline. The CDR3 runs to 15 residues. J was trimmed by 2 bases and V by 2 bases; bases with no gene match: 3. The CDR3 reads CASSQPTGSKNIQYF. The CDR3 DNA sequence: TGTGCCAGCAGCCAACCGACAGGGTCCAAAAACATTCAGTACTTC.

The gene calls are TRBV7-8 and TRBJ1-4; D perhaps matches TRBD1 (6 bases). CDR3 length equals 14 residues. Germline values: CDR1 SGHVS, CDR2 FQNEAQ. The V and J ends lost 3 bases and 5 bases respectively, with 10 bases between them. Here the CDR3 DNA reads TGTGCCAGCAGCTTTGGACAGAGAAATGAAAAACTGTTTTTT. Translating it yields CASSFGQRNEKLFF. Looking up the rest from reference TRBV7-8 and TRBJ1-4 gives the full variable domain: GAGVSQSPRYKVAKRGQDVALRCDPISGHVSLFWYQQALGQGPEFLTYFQNEAQLDKSGLPSDRFFAERPEGSVSTLKIQRTQQEDSAVYLCASSFGQRNEKLFFGSGTQLSVL.